A selection of T cell receptor beta chains follows, all from one sample in a study of OX40 agonist ivuxolimab in advanced cancers. Sequencing was performed with immunoSEQ multiplex PCR; in TCRdb, only in-frame clones are kept and a portion is missing. Among tens of thousands of clones listed, around 84% were seen once. The sequenced sample was CD4+ or CD8+ T cells sorted from blood, obtained in a trial of the OX40 agonist ivuxolimab. The receptors derive from an adult with an advanced solid tumor such as melanoma, head and neck, liver or kidney cancer. Both conserved end residues are part of each CDR3. The D gene is left open where the match is weak. The listing skips clone size in some rows; elsewhere it reads once, few, many or a size class.

d_call | j_call | v_call | clone_size | cdr3_aa | cdr3_nt
- | TRBJ1-1 | TRBV29-1 | - | CSAQDQGRGNTEAFF | TGCAGCGCCCAAGACCAGGGGAGAGGGAACACTGAAGCTTTCTTT
- | TRBJ1-1 | TRBV10-3 | - | CATDESPGATEAFF | TGTGCCACCGACGAATCCCCGGGAGCGACTGAAGCTTTCTTT
- | TRBJ2-1 | TRBV4-1 | - | CASSQDRWVNEQFF | TGCGCCAGCAGCCAAGATAGGTGGGTCAATGAGCAGTTCTTC
- | TRBJ2-7 | TRBV30 | - | CAWTRGGDSYEQYF | TGTGCCTGGACCCGGGGCGGAGACAGTTACGAGCAGTACTTC
- | TRBJ1-6 | TRBV30 | - | CAWSGDGNSPLHF | TGTGCCTGGAGTGGGGACGGTAATTCACCCCTCCACTTT
- | TRBJ2-5 | TRBV18 | - | CASSPQGEETQYF | TGTGCCAGCTCACCCCAGGGAGAGGAGACCCAGTACTTC
- | TRBJ1-1 | TRBV6-1 | few | CASRGRMNTEAFF | TGTGCCAGCAGGGGACGGATGAACACTGAAGCTTTCTTT
- | TRBJ2-1 | TRBV7-3 | - | CASSSGTLNYNEQFF | TGTGCCAGCAGCTCCGGGACTCTGAACTACAATGAGCAGTTCTTC
- | TRBJ2-2 | TRBV28 | - | CASSSPGRIYTGELFF | TGTGCCAGCAGCTCTCCGGGACGGATTTACACCGGGGAGCTGTTTTTT
- | TRBJ2-7 | TRBV28 | - | CASIQTTGPRSGRYF | TGTGCCAGCATACAGACAACAGGGCCTCGGTCGGGGAGGTACTTC
- | TRBJ1-6 | TRBV28 | - | CASRGHDNSPLHF | TGTGCCAGCAGGGGACACGATAATTCACCCCTCCACTTT